The 29 T cell receptor beta chains below were found in one sample sequenced in a study of blood T cell repertoires in COVID-19. The repertoire was sequenced with immunoSEQ multiplex PCR; TCRdb's copy has only in-frame clones and lacks some. Altogether nearly 80,000 clones are present, roughly 80% being singletons, with the ten largest covering about a third. Sequencing was performed on peripheral blood. The receptors were gathered from a woman in her 70s with acute or convalescent COVID-19.

The V and J genes are TRBV18 and TRBJ1-5; TRBD1 matches 11 bases. CDR1 and CDR2 from the germline V gene are KGHSH and LQKENI. V gave up 4 bases and J gave up 6 bases; unmatched junction bases: 5. The CDR3 has 15 amino acids. The CDR3 DNA sequence: TGTGCCAGCTCACTGGGACAGGGGGAAATTCAGCCCCAGCATTTT. Translating gives CASSLGQGEIQPQHF.

The chain has TRBV18 and TRBJ2-5; D might be TRBD1 (6 bases). This CDR3 region has 13 residues. Germline CDR1 is KGHSH and CDR2 is LQKENI. V gave up 3 bases and J gave up 5 bases, with 10 bases separating them. CDR3 DNA sequence: TGTGCCAGCTCACCCAACAGGGACGAGACCCAGTACTTC. Translated: CASSPNRDETQYF.

The chain employs TRBV30 and TRBJ1-6; tentative D call: TRBD1 (5 bases). This CDR3 contains 12 residues. Trimming shortened V by 5 bases and J by 7 bases, and 9 bases separated the two germline ends. CDR1 and CDR2 (germline): GTSNPN, SVGIG (reference sequence). CDR3 loop: CAWESGNSPLHF. In nucleotides, the CDR3 is TGTGCCTGGGAGTCAGGGAATTCACCCCTCCACTTT.

The chain links TRBV11-2 to TRBJ2-5; tentatively, D is TRBD2 (5 bases). V dropped 1 base and J dropped 0 bases, with 9 bases sitting between them. The CDR3 runs to 15 residues. The germline gives CDR1 SGHAT, CDR2 FQNNGV. The CDR3 reads CASSLVGINQETQYF. In nucleotides, the CDR3 is TGTGCCAGCAGCTTAGTCGGGATTAACCAAGAGACCCAGTACTTC.

The CDR3 sequence is CASTRENEQYF. CDR3 in DNA: TGTGCCAGCACCAGGGAAAACGAGCAGTACTTC. The genes are TRBV5-6 and TRBJ2-7; D might be TRBD1 (5 bases). The CDR3 covers 11 residues. V was pared by 6 bases and J by 5 bases, with 9 bases between. The germline V gene has CDR1 SGHDT and CDR2 YYEEEE.

The V call is TRBV3-1 (or the pseudogene TRBV3-2), the J call TRBJ1-6; D is perhaps TRBD1 (5 bases). This CDR3 is 15 amino acids long. The germline V gene encodes CDR1 LGHDT and CDR2 YNNKEL (reference sequence). Trimming stripped 0 bases from V and 7 bases from J, with 10 bases between. CDR3 coding DNA: TGTGCCAGCAGCCAAGATGGAGGGGAAAATTCACCCCTCCACTTT. Translated: CASSQDGGENSPLHF.

This clone has ten or more counts. This sequence joins TRBV5-6 and TRBJ2-7, with TRBD2 matching 11 bases. The CDR3 consists of 15 residues. Germline CDR1 is SGHDT and CDR2 is YYEEEE. J gave up 4 bases and V 3 bases, and 6 bases lay outside the gene matches. CDR3 in amino acids: CASSSLLAGVYEQYF. Here the CDR3 DNA reads TGTGCCAGCAGCTCGTTACTAGCGGGAGTATACGAGCAGTACTTC.

V and J are TRBV10-2 and TRBJ2-2, with D possibly being TRBD2 (6 bases). Trimming pared 6 bases from V and 5 bases from J, leaving 16 bases between. The CDR3 has 15 residues. CDR1 and CDR2 (germline): WSHSY, SAAADI. CDR3 sequence (DNA): TGCGCCAGCAGGACCCTGGGGGGACGGACCGGGGAGCTGTTTTTT. Residues: CASRTLGGRTGELFF.

CDR3 region: CASRLLATNTGELFF. The CDR3 bases are TGTGCCAGCAGGCTACTAGCAACGAACACCGGGGAGCTGTTTTTT. The V call is TRBV2, the J call TRBJ2-2; tentative D call: TRBD2 (6 bases). Germline V CDR1 and CDR2: SNHLY, FYNNEI. The length of the CDR3 is 15 residues. V lost 6 bases and J 0 bases, leaving 11 bases between the germline ends. Together with reference TRBV2 and TRBJ2-2, the CDR3 gives the full variable domain: EPEVTQTPSHQVTQMGQEVILRCVPISNHLYFYWYRQILGQKVEFLVSFYNNEISEKSEIFDDQFSVERPDGSNFTLKIRSTKLEDSAMYFCASRLLATNTGELFFGEGSRLTVL.

The J gene is TRBJ2-2, the V gene TRBV5-1; maybe TRBD2 (6 bases). There are 17 residues in the CDR3. The germline V and J ends were trimmed by 0 bases and 2 bases, with 14 bases remaining between them. CDR1 is SGHRS, CDR2 YFSETQ, per germline. The CDR3 bases are TGCGCCAGCAGCTTGGGGACGCGGGGCCGTAACACCGGGGAGCTGTTTTTT. It is translated as CASSLGTRGRNTGELFF.

The chain joins TRBV19 to TRBJ1-3; D is perhaps TRBD1 (5 bases). The ends were cut back, 1 base at V and 2 bases at J, with 9 bases in the middle. CDR3 length: 15 residues. From germline, CDR1 is LNHDA and CDR2 SQIVND (reference sequence). The CDR3, as DNA: TGTGCCAGTAGTATAGGAGCCAGGGCTGGAAACACCATATATTTT. Translating it yields CASSIGARAGNTIYF.

J is TRBJ2-6 and V is TRBV6-2 or TRBV6-3, with a weak D call TRBD2 (5 bases). The CDR3 is 17 residues long. Looked up from germline, CDR1 is MNHEY and CDR2 is SVGEGT. Trimming pared 4 bases from V and 4 bases from J, leaving 17 bases between. CDR3 nucleotide sequence: TGTGCCAGCAGTTCCTCCGTAAAGGGAGTCGGGGCCAACGTCCTGACTTTC. The encoded protein is CASSSSVKGVGANVLTF.

About this clone: Other nucleotide sequences from this sample produce the same CDR3. The chain couples TRBV5-1 to TRBJ1-1; D is ambiguous. The CDR3 is 14 amino acids. Trimming cost V 4 bases and J 5 bases, with 15 bases left between them. Germline CDR1 SGHRS, CDR2 YFSETQ. The chain's CDR3 is CASSPSRAGTEAFF. DNA of the CDR3: TGCGCCAGCAGCCCCTCGCGGGCTGGGACTGAAGCTTTCTTT. The whole variable domain, filled in from reference TRBV5-1 and TRBJ1-1, reads KAGVTQTPRYLIKTRGQQVTLSCSPISGHRSVSWYQQTPGQGLQFLFEYFSETQRNKGNFPGRFSGRQFSNSRSEMNVSTLELGDSALYLCASSPSRAGTEAFFGQGTRLTVV.

This clone has only one observation. The rearrangement uses TRBV7-6 and TRBJ1-4; D is ambiguous. V shed 2 bases and J shed 0 bases, with 13 bases lying between them. There are 17 residues in the CDR3. The germline V gene encodes CDR1 SGHVS and CDR2 FNYEAQ. The CDR3 DNA is TGTGCCAGCAGCTTATTTGGTGGTCCTACAACTAATGAAAAACTGTTTTTT. This codes for CASSLFGGPTTNEKLFF.

The CDR3 is CSASDRDIQYF. The CDR3 bases are TGCAGTGCTTCGGACAGGGACATTCAGTACTTC. The rearrangement links TRBV20-1 to TRBJ2-4, with TRBD1 identical over 8 bases. From germline, CDR1 is DFQATT and CDR2 SNEGSKA (reference sequence). Trimming removed 5 bases from V and 8 bases from J; junction bases left unmatched: 2. The length of the CDR3 is 11 residues.

This sequence joins TRBV6-1 and TRBJ1-6, with 11 nucleotides matching TRBD1. The germline V gene encodes CDR1 MNHNS and CDR2 SASEGT. After removal of 1 base from V and 2 bases from J, the junction contained 13 bases not matched to a gene. The CDR3 is 21 residues long. The CDR3 protein is CASSEGRTGGGSRAYNSPLHF. In nucleotides, the CDR3 is TGTGCCAGCAGTGAAGGAAGGACAGGGGGCGGTTCTCGGGCCTATAATTCACCCCTCCACTTT.

This chain links TRBV2 with TRBJ2-1; TRBD2 aligns across 9 bases. The CDR3 length is 14 residues. Germline V CDR1 and CDR2: SNHLY, FYNNEI. V lost 4 bases, J lost 9 bases, and 7 bases stayed unmatched. CDR3 coding DNA: TGTGCCAGCAGTGTAGGGACTAGCAATAGTGAGCAGTTCTTC. The encoded protein is CASSVGTSNSEQFF.

V is TRBV7-9 and J is TRBJ2-1; 9 positions match TRBD1. The CDR3 is 15 residues long. The germline CDR1 and CDR2 sequences are SEHNR and FQNEAQ (reference sequence). J gave up 7 bases and V 3 bases, and 7 bases lay outside the gene matches. CDR3 loop: CASSFPGQGLNEQFF. The CDR3 DNA sequence: TGTGCCAGCAGCTTTCCGGGACAGGGTCTGAATGAGCAGTTCTTC. Variable domain in full (rest from reference TRBV7-9 and TRBJ2-1): DTGVSQNPRHKITKRGQNVTFRCDPISEHNRLYWYRQTLGQGPEFLTYFQNEAQLEKSRLLSDRFSAERPKGSFSTLEIQRTEQGDSAMYLCASSFPGQGLNEQFFGPGTRLTVL.

The genes are TRBV29-1 and TRBJ2-5; 7 bases line up with TRBD2. The CDR3 has 15 residues. V lost 6 bases and J lost 5; bases outside the gene matches: 15. Germline V gives CDR1 SQVTM, CDR2 ANQGSEA. The CDR3 loop is CSVVGVWSGMETQYF. The CDR3 DNA sequence: TGCAGCGTCGTGGGGGTTTGGAGCGGGATGGAGACCCAGTACTTC.

The chain combines TRBV7-3 with TRBJ1-2, with D perhaps TRBD1 (6 bases). Per germline, CDR1 SGHTA and CDR2 FQGTGA. The CDR3 totals 13 residues. Trimming stripped 3 bases from V and 8 bases from J, with 13 bases between. The CDR3 spells CASSFPGAGGYTF. The CDR3 bases are TGTGCCAGCAGCTTTCCAGGGGCAGGAGGCTACACCTTC.

The rearrangement links TRBV3-1 (or the pseudogene TRBV3-2) to TRBJ1-2, with D uncertain. Trimming left V 4 bases short and J 7 bases short, with 13 bases between. Per germline, CDR1 LGHDT and CDR2 YNNKEL (reference sequence). The CDR3 sequence is 13 residues long. CDR3 bases: TGTGCCAGCAGCCCCGGGAAATCTATTGGCTACACCTTC. This encodes CASSPGKSIGYTF.

This clone has more than one count but fewer than ten. J is TRBJ1-5 and V is TRBV18; 7 bases align to TRBD1. The CDR3 spans 14 residues. V shed 2 bases and J 6 bases; nucleotides not matched to a gene: 4. CDR1 KGHSH and CDR2 LQKENI come from the germline V gene. The CDR3 DNA sequence: TGTGCCAGCTCACCAGGCGCAGGGGGTCAGCCCCAGCATTTT. Translated, it gives CASSPGAGGQPQHF.

This clone was counted once. The chain has TRBV5-1 and TRBJ1-6; no clear D gene. Germline V CDR1 and CDR2: SGHRS, YFSETQ. Trimming took off 4 bases at V and 8 bases at J, with 16 bases between the two ends. The CDR3 extends over 15 amino acids. The chain's CDR3 is CASSISEGWDSPLHF. The CDR3 DNA reads TGCGCCAGCAGCATCTCAGAGGGATGGGATTCACCCCTCCACTTT.

V and J are TRBV7-9 and TRBJ1-4; 8 bases align to TRBD1. The germline V gene encodes CDR1 SEHNR and CDR2 FQNEAQ (reference sequence). V trimming: 5 bases; J trimming: 8 bases; junction bases outside the gene matches: 7. This CDR3 is built from 14 residues. In DNA, the CDR3 is TGTGCCAGCAGCCTCGGACAGGGTGGCGAAAAACTGTTTTTT. It is translated as CASSLGQGGEKLFF.

CDR3 region: CASSIFGRTAGELFF. The CDR3 region has the DNA TGTGCCAGTAGTATTTTTGGTCGGACAGCCGGGGAGCTGTTTTTT. The J gene is TRBJ2-2, the V gene TRBV19; D perhaps matches TRBD1 (6 bases). The CDR3 covers 15 residues. V was cut by 3 bases and J by 6 bases, with 14 bases left in between. Per germline, CDR1 LNHDA and CDR2 SQIVND (reference sequence).

This clone was seen a single time. The genes are TRBV2 and TRBJ2-2; the match to TRBD2 covers 9 bases. From germline, CDR1 is SNHLY and CDR2 FYNNEI. V trimming: 5 bases; J trimming: 7 bases; junction bases outside the gene matches: 5. There are 14 residues in the CDR3. The CDR3 is CASSSQREVGELFF. Here the CDR3 DNA reads TGTGCCAGCAGTAGTCAGCGGGAGGTCGGGGAGCTGTTTTTT.

This clone was counted a few times. The chain links TRBV10-3 to TRBJ2-1, with 7 bases aligning to TRBD2. J lost 1 base, V lost 2 bases, and 8 bases had no gene match. The CDR3 has 17 amino acids. CDR1 is ENHRY, CDR2 SYGVKD, per germline. CDR3 sequence reads: CAISEPPSGTSYNEQFF. CDR3 in DNA: TGTGCCATCAGTGAGCCCCCTAGCGGAACATCCTACAATGAGCAGTTCTTC.

The chain is built from TRBV10-2 and TRBJ1-2, with 9 bases lining up with TRBD1. CDR1 WSHSY and CDR2 SAAADI come from the germline V gene. Trimming removed 8 bases from V and 8 bases from J; junction bases left unmatched: 6. CDR3 size: 12 residues. In nucleotides, the CDR3 is TGCGCCAGCTCGTTCACAGGGGGCGGCTACACCTTC. Its protein product is CASSFTGGGYTF.

CDR3 in DNA: TGTGCCAGCAGCTTAGCCCAGGGGGGCCCTCAAAGAGGAGAGACCCAGTACTTC. Translated, it gives CASSLAQGGPQRGETQYF. The V gene is TRBV7-9, the J gene TRBJ2-5; maybe TRBD1 (7 bases). This CDR3 comprises 18 residues. CDR1 SEHNR and CDR2 FQNEAQ come from the germline V gene (reference sequence). The ends were cut back, 0 bases at V and 4 bases at J, with 21 bases in the middle. Drawing the rest from reference TRBV7-9 and TRBJ2-5, the complete variable domain is DTGVSQNPRHKITKRGQNVTFRCDPISEHNRLYWYRQTLGQGPEFLTYFQNEAQLEKSRLLSDRFSAERPKGSFSTLEIQRTEQGDSAMYLCASSLAQGGPQRGETQYFGPGTRLLVL.